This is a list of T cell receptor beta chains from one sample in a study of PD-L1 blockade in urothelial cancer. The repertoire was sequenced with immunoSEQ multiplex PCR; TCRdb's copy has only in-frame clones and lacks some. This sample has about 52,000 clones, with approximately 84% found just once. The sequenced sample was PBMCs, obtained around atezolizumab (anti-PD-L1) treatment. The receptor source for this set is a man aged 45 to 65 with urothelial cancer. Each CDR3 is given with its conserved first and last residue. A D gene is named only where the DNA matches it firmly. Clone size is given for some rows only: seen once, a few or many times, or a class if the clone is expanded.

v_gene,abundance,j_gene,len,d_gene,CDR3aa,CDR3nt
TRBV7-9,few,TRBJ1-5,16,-,CASSLAGVGGNQPQHF,TGTGCCAGCAGCTTAGCAGGGGTGGGTGGCAATCAGCCCCAGCATTTT
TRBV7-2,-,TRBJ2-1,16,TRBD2,CASSPQLAGKGNEQFF,TGTGCCAGCAGCCCGCAACTAGCGGGAAAGGGGAATGAGCAGTTCTTC
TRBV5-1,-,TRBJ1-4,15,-,CVSSFGGIGGEKLFF,TGCGTCAGCAGCTTCGGGGGGATAGGAGGCGAAAAACTGTTTTTT
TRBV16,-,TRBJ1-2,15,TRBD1,CASSQSGQGQGGYTF,TGTGCCAGCAGCCAATCGGGACAGGGGCAAGGTGGCTACACCTTC
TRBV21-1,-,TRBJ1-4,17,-,CASSKALGYTGRKKLFF,TGTGCCAGCAGCAAAGCCTTGGGTTATACGGGAAGGAAAAAACTGTTTTTT
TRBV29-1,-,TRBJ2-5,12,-,CSVDMGGETQYF,TGCAGCGTGGATATGGGAGGAGAGACCCAGTACTTC
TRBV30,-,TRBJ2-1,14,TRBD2,CAWSRNSGANEQFF,TGTGCCTGGAGCAGGAATAGCGGGGCTAATGAGCAGTTCTTC
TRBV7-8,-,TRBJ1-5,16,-,CASSLAASGYNQPQHF,TGTGCCAGCAGCTTAGCTGCTTCGGGATACAATCAGCCCCAGCATTTT
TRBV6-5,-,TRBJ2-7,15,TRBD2,CASSRPGLAGYEQYF,TGTGCCAGCAGTCGGCCGGGACTAGCGGGTTACGAGCAGTACTTC
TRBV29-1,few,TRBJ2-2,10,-,CSVRAGELFF,TGCAGCGTTCGAGCCGGGGAGCTGTTTTTT
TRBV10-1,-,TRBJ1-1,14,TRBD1,CASSALGTATEAFF,TGCGCCAGCAGCGCACTTGGGACAGCAACTGAAGCTTTCTTT
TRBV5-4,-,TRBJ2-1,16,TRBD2,CASSLSGGFSYNEQFF,TGTGCCAGCAGCTTGAGCGGGGGCTTCTCCTACAATGAGCAGTTCTTC
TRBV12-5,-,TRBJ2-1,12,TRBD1,CASGFDRVKQFF,TGTGCTAGTGGCTTCGACAGGGTAAAGCAGTTCTTC
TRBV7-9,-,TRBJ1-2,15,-,CASSLEQPLIGGYTF,TGTGCCAGCAGCTTAGAACAGCCCCTAATCGGTGGCTACACCTTC
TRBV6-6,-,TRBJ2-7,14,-,CASSYGRGFYEEYF,TGTGCCAGCAGTTACGGTCGGGGTTTCTACGAGGAGTACTTC
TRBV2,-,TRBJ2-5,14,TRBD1,CASTRDRTEETQYF,TGTGCCAGCACCAGGGACAGGACGGAAGAGACCCAGTACTTC
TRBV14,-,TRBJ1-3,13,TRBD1,CASRQGVGNTIYF,TGTGCCAGCCGTCAGGGGGTTGGAAACACCATATATTTT
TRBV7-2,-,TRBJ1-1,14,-,CASSLAGRNTEAFF,TGTGCCAGCAGCTTAGCGGGCAGAAACACTGAAGCTTTCTTT
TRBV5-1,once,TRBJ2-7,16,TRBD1,CASSLDGQGAGREQYF,TGCGCCAGCAGCTTGGACGGACAGGGGGCTGGTAGAGAGCAGTACTTC
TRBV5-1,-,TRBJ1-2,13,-,CASSLADSYGYTF,TGCGCCAGCAGCTTGGCGGACAGCTATGGCTACACCTTC
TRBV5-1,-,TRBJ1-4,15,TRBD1,CASSSRTGSNEKLFF,TGCGCCAGCAGCTCGAGGACAGGGTCTAATGAAAAACTGTTTTTT
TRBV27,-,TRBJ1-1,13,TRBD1,CASRRQGNTEAFF,TGTGCCAGCAGAAGACAGGGGAACACTGAAGCTTTCTTT
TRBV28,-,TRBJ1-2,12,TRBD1,CASRTQGRDYTF,TGTGCCAGCAGAACACAGGGGAGAGACTACACCTTC